Below, 4 T cell receptor beta chains from the same sample are listed, as sequenced in a study of blood T cells in healthy people across ages (dated by TCRdb to 2014 to 2015). Receptor libraries were prepared by 5' RACE. This sample was sequenced with an Illumina HiSeq 2500. A second roughly 7 to 11 cycle PCR used a sample-barcoded 5' primer and a J-beta primer mix. TCRdb took the public reads, trimmed them with fastp at Q25, ran MiXCR for clone calling and kept in-frame beta chains. Under each unique CDR3 protein, matching rows form one entry showing the most common genes and DNA. The sample data list roughly 500,000 distinct CDR3 sequences, and about 25% of these were observed just once. The ten largest clones take up about 18% of the sample. Material for sequencing was blood. These receptors came from an older woman in good health.

This clonotype showed up just once. This chain uses TRBV20-1 with TRBJ2-2; weak D call: TRBD2 (5 bases). Germline assignment: CDR1 DFQATT and CDR2 SNEGSKA (reference sequence). The V gene lost 6 bases and the J gene lost 1 base, with 15 bases spanning the gap. The CDR3 spans 15 residues. This CDR3 reads CSAPRRGQNTGELFF. The CDR3 coding sequence is TGCAGTGCCCCGAGGCGAGGGCAGAACACCGGGGAGCTGTTTTTT.

CDR3 coding DNA: TGTGCCAGCAGCTTAGGCTCCAGGGTAGAGACCCAGTACTTC. Protein sequence: CASSLGSRVETQYF. The chain employs TRBV7-9 and TRBJ2-5; TRBD1 might be the D (5 bases). The germline V gene encodes CDR1 SEHNR and CDR2 FQNEAQ (reference sequence). Between the trimmed V and J ends, which lost 1 base and 4 bases, there was a span of 10 bases. The CDR3 extends over 14 amino acids.

This clonotype was counted between two and nine times. CDR3 sequence reads: CASSPGGSISGANVLTF. In nucleotides, the CDR3 is TGTGCCAGCAGCCCAGGGGGATCTATATCTGGGGCCAACGTCCTGACTTTC. V gene TRBV7-2 combines with J gene TRBJ2-6, with 7 bases fitting TRBD1. CDR1 and CDR2 (germline): SGHTA, FQGNSA. The CDR3 contains 17 residues. V shed 5 bases and J 1 base; nucleotides not matched to a gene: 8.

In its sample, this clonotype was seen a few times. J is TRBJ1-1 and V is TRBV6-5, with D uncertain. V was trimmed by 6 bases and J by 1 base, leaving 18 bases between them. The CDR3 sequence is 16 residues long. Germline-derived CDR1 and CDR2 are MNHEY and SVGAGI. The CDR3 reads CASRTTTRLANTEAFF. The CDR3 DNA reads TGTGCCAGCAGGACCACTACAAGACTGGCGAACACTGAAGCTTTCTTT.